This T cell receptor beta chain was documented in a study of T cells after yellow fever vaccination. TCRdb passed the 5' RACE reads through MiXCR, listing each CDR3 protein once. Among a few hundred thousand distinct CDR3 sequences, approximately 13% were seen once, and the ten largest hold less than 0.55%. This clonotype has a handful of counts. The sample was CD4+ T cells sorted from PBMCs, taken 45 days after the yellow fever booster vaccination. The TCR was taken from a young man who received the YFV17D yellow fever vaccine.

CDR3 sequence: CASSLRSLRGGELFF. CDR3 in DNA: TGTGCCAGCAGTTTGAGGTCCCTCCGGGGCGGGGAGCTGTTTTTT. The chain employs TRBV12-3 or TRBV12-4 and TRBJ2-2; D possibly corresponds to TRBD2 (5 bases). V lost 3 bases and J 7 bases, leaving 15 bases between the germline ends. This CDR3 has 15 amino acids.